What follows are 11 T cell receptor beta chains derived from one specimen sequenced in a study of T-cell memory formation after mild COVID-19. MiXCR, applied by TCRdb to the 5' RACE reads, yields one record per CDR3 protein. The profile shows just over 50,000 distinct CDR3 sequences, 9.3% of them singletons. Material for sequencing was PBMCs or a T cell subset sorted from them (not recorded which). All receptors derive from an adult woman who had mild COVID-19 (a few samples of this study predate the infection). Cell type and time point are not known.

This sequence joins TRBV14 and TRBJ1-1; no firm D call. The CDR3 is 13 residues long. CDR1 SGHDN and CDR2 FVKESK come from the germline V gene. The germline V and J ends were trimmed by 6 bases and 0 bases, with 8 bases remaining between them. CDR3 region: CASSKSMNTEAFF. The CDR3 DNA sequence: TGTGCCAGCAGTAAATCTATGAACACTGAAGCTTTCTTT.

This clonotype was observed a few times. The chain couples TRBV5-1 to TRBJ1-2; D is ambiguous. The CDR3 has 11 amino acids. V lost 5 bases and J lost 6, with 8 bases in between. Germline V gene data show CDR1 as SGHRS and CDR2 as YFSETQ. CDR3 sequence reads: CASRNNNGYTF. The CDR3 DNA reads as TGCGCCAGCAGAAACAACAATGGCTACACCTTC.

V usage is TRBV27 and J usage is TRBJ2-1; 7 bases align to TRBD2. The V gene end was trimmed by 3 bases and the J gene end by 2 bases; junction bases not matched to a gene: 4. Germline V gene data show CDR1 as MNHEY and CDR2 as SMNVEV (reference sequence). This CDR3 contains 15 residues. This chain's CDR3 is CASSFGSGTYNEQFF. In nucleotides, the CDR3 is TGTGCCAGCAGTTTTGGAAGCGGGACCTACAATGAGCAGTTCTTC.

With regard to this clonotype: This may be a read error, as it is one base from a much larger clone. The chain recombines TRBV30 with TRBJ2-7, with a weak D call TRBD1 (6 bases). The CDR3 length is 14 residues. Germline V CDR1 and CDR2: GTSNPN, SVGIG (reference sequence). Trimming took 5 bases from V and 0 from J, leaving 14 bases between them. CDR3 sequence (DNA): TGTGCCTGGTCCCCGACAGGTCGCTCCTACGAGCAGTACTTC. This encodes CAWSPTGRSYEQYF.

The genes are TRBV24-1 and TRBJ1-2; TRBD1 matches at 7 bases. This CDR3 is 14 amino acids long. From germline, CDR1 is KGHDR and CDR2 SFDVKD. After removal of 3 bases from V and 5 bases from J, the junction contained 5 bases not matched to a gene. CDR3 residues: CATSDNRGIYGYTF. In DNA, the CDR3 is TGTGCCACCAGTGATAACAGGGGAATATATGGCTACACCTTC.

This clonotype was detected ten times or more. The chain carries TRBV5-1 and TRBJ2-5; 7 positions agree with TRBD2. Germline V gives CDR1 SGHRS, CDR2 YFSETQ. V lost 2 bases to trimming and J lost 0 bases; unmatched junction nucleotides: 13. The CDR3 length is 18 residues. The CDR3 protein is CASSFPPPGEGHQETQYF. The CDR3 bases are TGCGCCAGCAGCTTCCCCCCGCCGGGGGAGGGCCACCAAGAGACCCAGTACTTC. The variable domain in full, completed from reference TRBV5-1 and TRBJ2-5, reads KAGVTQTPRYLIKTRGQQVTLSCSPISGHRSVSWYQQTPGQGLQFLFEYFSETQRNKGNFPGRFSGRQFSNSRSEMNVSTLELGDSALYLCASSFPPPGEGHQETQYFGPGTRLLVL.

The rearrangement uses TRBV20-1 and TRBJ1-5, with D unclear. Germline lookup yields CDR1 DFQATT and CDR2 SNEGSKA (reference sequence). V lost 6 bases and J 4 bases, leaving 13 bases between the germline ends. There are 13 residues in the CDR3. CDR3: CSAITALNQPQHF. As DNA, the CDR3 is TGCAGTGCCATTACCGCCTTGAATCAGCCCCAGCATTTT.

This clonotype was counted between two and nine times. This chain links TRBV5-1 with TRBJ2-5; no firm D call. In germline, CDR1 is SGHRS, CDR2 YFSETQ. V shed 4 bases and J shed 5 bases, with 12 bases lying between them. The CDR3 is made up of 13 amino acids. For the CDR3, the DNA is TGCGCCAGCAGCCTGGACGACATGGAGACCCAGTACTTC. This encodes CASSLDDMETQYF.

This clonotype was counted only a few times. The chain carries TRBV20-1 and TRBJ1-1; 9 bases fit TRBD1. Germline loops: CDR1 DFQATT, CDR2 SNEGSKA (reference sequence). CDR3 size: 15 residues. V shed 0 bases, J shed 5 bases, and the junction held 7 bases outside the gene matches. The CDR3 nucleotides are TGCAGTGCTAGAGATTCGGGGACAGGGAAGACTGAAGCTTTCTTT. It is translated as CSARDSGTGKTEAFF.

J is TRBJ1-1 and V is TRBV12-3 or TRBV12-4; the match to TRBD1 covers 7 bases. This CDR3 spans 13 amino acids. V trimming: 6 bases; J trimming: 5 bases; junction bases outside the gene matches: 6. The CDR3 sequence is CASSRQGRTEAFF. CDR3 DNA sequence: TGTGCCAGCAGCCGACAGGGTCGGACTGAAGCTTTCTTT.

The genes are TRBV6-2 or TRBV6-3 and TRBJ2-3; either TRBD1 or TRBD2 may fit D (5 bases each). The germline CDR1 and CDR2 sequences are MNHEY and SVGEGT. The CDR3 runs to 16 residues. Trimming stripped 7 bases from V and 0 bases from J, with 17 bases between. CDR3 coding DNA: TGTGCCAGCAAGAGGGGTGGAGGTAGTAGCACAGATACGCAGTATTTT. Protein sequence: CASKRGGGSSTDTQYF.